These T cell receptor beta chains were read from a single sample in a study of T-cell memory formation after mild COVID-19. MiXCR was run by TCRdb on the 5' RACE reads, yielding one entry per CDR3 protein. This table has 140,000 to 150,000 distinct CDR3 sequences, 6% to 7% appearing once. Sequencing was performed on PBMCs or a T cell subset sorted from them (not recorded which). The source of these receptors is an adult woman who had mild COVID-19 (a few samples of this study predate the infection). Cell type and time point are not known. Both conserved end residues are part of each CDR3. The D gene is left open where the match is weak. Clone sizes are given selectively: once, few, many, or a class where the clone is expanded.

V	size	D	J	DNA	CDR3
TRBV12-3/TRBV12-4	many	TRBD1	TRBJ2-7	TGTGCCAGCAGGCAAAGAGACAGGGGGCTGGGGGGGGTGCAGTACTTC	CASRQRDRGLGGVQYF
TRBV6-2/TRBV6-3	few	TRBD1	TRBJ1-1	TGTGCCGGTCGGGGGACAGGGAAGGGAAACACTGAAGCTTTCTTT	CAGRGTGKGNTEAFF
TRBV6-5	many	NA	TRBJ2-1	TGTGCCAGCAGTTACTCGTCCGCTAGCCGGCAGTTCTTC	CASSYSSASRQFF
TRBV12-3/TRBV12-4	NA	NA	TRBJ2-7	TGTGCCAGCAGTTCACCCCTGGGGGCAGGGGCGAGAGAGTACGAGCAGTACTTC	CASSSPLGAGAREYEQYF
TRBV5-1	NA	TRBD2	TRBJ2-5	TGCGCCAGCAGCTGGGAGCCACTAGCGGGAGGAGAGACCCAGTACTTC	CASSWEPLAGGETQYF
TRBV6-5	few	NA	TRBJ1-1	TGTGCCAGCAGTAATTCGCCGGCGGGCGCTTTCTTT	CASSNSPAGAFF
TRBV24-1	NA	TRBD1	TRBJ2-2	TGTGCCACCAGTGATTTTAGGACAGGGACCGGGGAGCTGTTTTTT	CATSDFRTGTGELFF
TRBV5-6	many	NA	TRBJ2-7	TGTGCCAGCAGCCCTTTTCTGGGCGGATCCTACGAGCAGTACTTC	CASSPFLGGSYEQYF
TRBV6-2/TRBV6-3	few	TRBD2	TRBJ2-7	TGTGCCAGCAGACTTACTAGCGGAATTGGGCAGCAGTACTTC	CASRLTSGIGQQYF
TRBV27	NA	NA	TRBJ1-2	TGTGCCAGCAGTGGGGTCGGCTATGGCTACACCTTC	CASSGVGYGYTF
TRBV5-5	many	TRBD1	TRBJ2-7	TGTGCCAGCAGCCTGACAGGGAGAGCCTACGAGCAGTACTTC	CASSLTGRAYEQYF
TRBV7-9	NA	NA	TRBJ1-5	TGTGCCAGCAGCTTTGTAGCCTCCCTTGCCAATCAGCCCCAGCATTTT	CASSFVASLANQPQHF
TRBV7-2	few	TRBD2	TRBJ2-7	TGTGCCAGCAGCTTAAATCCCTTGACTAGCGGGAGTACCGAGCAGTACTTC	CASSLNPLTSGSTEQYF
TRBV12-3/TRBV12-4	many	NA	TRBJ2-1	TGTGCCAGCAGTCCTAAGGTCCTCTACCACGCTACCGTCTACAATGAGCAGTTCTTC	CASSPKVLYHATVYNEQFF
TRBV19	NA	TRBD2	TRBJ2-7	TGTGCCAGTCGGACTAGCGGGTCCTACGAGCAGTACTTC	CASRTSGSYEQYF
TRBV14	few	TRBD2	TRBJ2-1	TGTGCCAGCAGCCATCTGACTAGCGGGAGGGCCTACAATGAGCAGTTCTTC	CASSHLTSGRAYNEQFF
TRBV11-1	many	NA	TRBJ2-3	TGTGCCAGCAGCTTTGTGGGGGGCACAGATACGCAGTATTTT	CASSFVGGTDTQYF
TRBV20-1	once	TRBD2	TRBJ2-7	TGCAGCGGGGGGAGGAGGCCCGACGAGCAGTACTTC	CSGGRRPDEQYF
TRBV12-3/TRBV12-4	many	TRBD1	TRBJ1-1	TGTGCCAGCAGGCACGACAGGGGAAACACTGAAGCTTTCTTT	CASRHDRGNTEAFF
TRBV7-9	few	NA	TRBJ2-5	TGTGCCAGCAGCTTATCTCCCGGGACCCAGTACTTC	CASSLSPGTQYF
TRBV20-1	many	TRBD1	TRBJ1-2	TGCAGTGCGCGTATACAGGGGGACTATGGCTACACCTTC	CSARIQGDYGYTF
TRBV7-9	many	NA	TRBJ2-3	TGTGCCAGCATACTCCAGGGCGCAGATACGCAGTATTTT	CASILQGADTQYF
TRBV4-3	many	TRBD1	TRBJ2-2	TGCGCCAGCAGCCAAGACGAGGGGGCGCCCGGGGAGCTGTTTTTT	CASSQDEGAPGELFF
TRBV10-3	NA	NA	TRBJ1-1	TGTGCCATCACCTTTAGAACGAACACTGAAGCTTTCTTT	CAITFRTNTEAFF